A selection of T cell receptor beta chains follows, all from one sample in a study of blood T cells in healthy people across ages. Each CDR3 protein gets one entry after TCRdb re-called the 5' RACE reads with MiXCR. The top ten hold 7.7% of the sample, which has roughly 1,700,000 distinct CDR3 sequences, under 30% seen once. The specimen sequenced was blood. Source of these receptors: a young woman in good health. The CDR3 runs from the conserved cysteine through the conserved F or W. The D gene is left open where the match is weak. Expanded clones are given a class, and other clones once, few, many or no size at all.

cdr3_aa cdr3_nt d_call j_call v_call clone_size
CASSLAGFTGELFF TGTGCCAGCAGCTTAGCCGGCTTCACCGGGGAGCTGTTTTTT . TRBJ2-2 TRBV13 few
CASRPPRGNGTDTQYF TGTGCCAGCAGGCCCCCAAGGGGAAATGGGACAGATACGCAGTATTTT . TRBJ2-3 TRBV6-1 .
CASSYEAAGEETQYF TGTGCCAGCAGTTATGAAGCGGCGGGGGAAGAGACCCAGTACTTC TRBD2 TRBJ2-5 TRBV6-2/TRBV6-3 .
CASSSGSSSSYEQYF TGTGCCAGCAGTAGTGGAAGCTCGAGCTCCTACGAGCAGTACTTC . TRBJ2-7 TRBV6-6 .
CASSGGLAGTGELFF TGTGCCAGCAGTGGGGGACTAGCTGGCACCGGGGAGCTGTTTTTT TRBD2 TRBJ2-2 TRBV2 .
CASSSRRTAPLHF TGTGCCAGCAGCTCCAGGCGGACCGCACCCCTCCACTTT . TRBJ1-6 TRBV7-2 .
CASTRRTSDYNEQFF TGTGCCAGCACCCGACGGACTAGCGACTACAATGAGCAGTTCTTC TRBD2 TRBJ2-1 TRBV12-3/TRBV12-4 many
CASRASPSTDTQYF TGTGCCAGCAGGGCCTCGCCTAGCACAGATACGCAGTATTTT . TRBJ2-3 TRBV2 few
CASSITSTGNQPQHF TGTGCCAGTAGTATAACGTCCACGGGAAATCAGCCCCAGCATTTT . TRBJ1-5 TRBV19 .
CSAHKDYPDTQYF TGCAGCGCCCACAAGGATTATCCAGATACGCAGTATTTT . TRBJ2-3 TRBV29-1 few
CSARPRTGDTDTQYF TGCAGTGCTAGACCCCGGACAGGGGACACAGATACGCAGTATTTT TRBD1 TRBJ2-3 TRBV20-1 few
CASRQSRLYGYTF TGTGCCAGCAGACAGAGCCGCCTCTATGGCTACACCTTC . TRBJ1-2 TRBV6-5 many
CASSPERGRRETQYF TGTGCCTCCTCGCCTGAGCGGGGGAGGAGGGAGACCCAGTACTTC TRBD2 TRBJ2-5 TRBV28 .
CSARLRDPLNEKLFF TGCAGTGCTAGGCTCCGGGACCCCCTTAATGAAAAACTGTTTTTT . TRBJ1-4 TRBV20-1 few
CSASLGDPNQPQHF TGCAGTGCTAGTTTGGGTGATCCCAATCAGCCCCAGCATTTT . TRBJ1-5 TRBV20-1 few
CASSLGVGSGTLTYEQYF TGCGCCAGCAGCTTAGGTGTCGGTAGCGGGACTTTAACCTACGAGCAGTACTTC TRBD2 TRBJ2-7 TRBV5-1 few
CASSLNRRTSGGYNEQFF TGTGCCAGCAGCTTAAATCGCCGGACTAGCGGGGGCTACAATGAGCAGTTCTTC TRBD2 TRBJ2-1 TRBV7-3 few
CASSIVTGPYNEQFF TGTGCCAGTAGTATAGTGACAGGGCCTTACAATGAGCAGTTCTTC TRBD1 TRBJ2-1 TRBV19 few
CSARDYSGTRNEQFF TGCAGTGCTAGAGATTATAGCGGGACCCGCAATGAGCAGTTCTTC TRBD2 TRBJ2-1 TRBV20-1 .
CASSVEASYEQYF TGTGCCAGCAGCGTAGAAGCCTCCTACGAGCAGTACTTC . TRBJ2-7 TRBV9 many